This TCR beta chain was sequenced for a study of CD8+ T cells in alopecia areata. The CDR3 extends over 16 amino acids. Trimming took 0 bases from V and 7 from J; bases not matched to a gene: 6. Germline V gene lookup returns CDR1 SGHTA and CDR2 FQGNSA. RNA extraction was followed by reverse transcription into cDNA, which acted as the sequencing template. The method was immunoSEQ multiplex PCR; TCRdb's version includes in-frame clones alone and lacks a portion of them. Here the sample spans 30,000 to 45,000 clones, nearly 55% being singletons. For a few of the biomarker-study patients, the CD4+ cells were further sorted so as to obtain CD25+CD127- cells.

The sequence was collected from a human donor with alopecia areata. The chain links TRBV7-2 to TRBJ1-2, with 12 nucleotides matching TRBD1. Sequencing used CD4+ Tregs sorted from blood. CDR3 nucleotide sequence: TGTGCCAGCAGCTTAGCGGGGACAGGGGGCGCAGGTGGCTACACCTTC. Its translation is CASSLAGTGGAGGYTF.